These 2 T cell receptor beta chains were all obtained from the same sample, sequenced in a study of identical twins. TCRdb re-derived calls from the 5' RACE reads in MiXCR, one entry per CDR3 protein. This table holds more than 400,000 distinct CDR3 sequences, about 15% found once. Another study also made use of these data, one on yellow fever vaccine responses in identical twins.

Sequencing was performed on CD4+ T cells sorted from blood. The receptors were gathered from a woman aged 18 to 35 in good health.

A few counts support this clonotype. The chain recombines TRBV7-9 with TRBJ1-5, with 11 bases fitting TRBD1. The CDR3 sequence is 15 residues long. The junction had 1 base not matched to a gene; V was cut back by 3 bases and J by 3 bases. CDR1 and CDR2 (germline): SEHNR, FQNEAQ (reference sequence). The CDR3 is CASSLGQGVNQPQHF. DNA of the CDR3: TGTGCCAGCAGCTTGGGACAGGGGGTCAATCAGCCCCAGCATTTT.

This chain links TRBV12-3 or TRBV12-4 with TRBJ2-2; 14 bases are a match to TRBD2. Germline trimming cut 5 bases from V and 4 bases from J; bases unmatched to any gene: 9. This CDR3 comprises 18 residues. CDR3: CASSRPHGLAGGTGELFF. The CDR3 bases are TGTGCCAGCAGTCGTCCCCACGGACTAGCGGGGGGCACCGGGGAGCTGTTTTTT.